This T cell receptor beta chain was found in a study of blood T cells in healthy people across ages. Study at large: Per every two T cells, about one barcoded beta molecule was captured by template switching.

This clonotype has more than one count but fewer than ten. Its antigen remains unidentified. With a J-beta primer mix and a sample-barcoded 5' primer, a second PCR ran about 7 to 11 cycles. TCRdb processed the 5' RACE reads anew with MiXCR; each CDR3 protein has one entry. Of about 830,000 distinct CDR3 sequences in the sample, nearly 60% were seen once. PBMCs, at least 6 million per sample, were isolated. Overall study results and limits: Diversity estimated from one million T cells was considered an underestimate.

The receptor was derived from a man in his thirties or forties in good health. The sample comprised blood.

The CDR3 region is CASSLQPGTREQYF. DNA for the CDR3: TGCGCCAGCAGCTTGCAACCGGGAACGAGAGAGCAGTACTTC. The V gene is TRBV5-1, the J gene TRBJ2-7, with a possible D match to TRBD2 (5 bases). The CDR3 contains 14 residues. The germline gives CDR1 SGHRS, CDR2 YFSETQ. The V end was cut by 1 base, the J end by 7 bases, with 15 bases between.